Following are 16 T cell receptor beta chains from one sample sequenced in a study of blood T cells in healthy people across ages. Then a second PCR, running roughly 7 to 11 cycles, was carried out with a sample-barcoded 5' primer and a J-beta primer mix. Each CDR3 protein gets one entry after TCRdb re-called the 5' RACE reads with MiXCR. This sample yields about 800,000 distinct CDR3 sequences, of which nearly 60% are seen a single time; 20% to 25% belongs to the top ten. Sequencing input: blood. The receptors stem from a man aged 25-45 years in good health.

The J gene is TRBJ2-3, the V gene TRBV2; a possible D gene is TRBD1 (5 bases). V was clipped by 7 bases and J by 2 bases, with 13 bases between them. This CDR3 comprises 14 residues. Germline V gene data show CDR1 as SNHLY and CDR2 as FYNNEI. The CDR3 sequence: CASTKQGSTDTQYF. In DNA form, the CDR3 reads TGTGCCAGCACCAAGCAGGGTTCCACAGATACGCAGTATTTT.

The CDR3 sequence: CASSRTGGPGNYGYTF. Here the CDR3 DNA reads TGCGCCAGCAGTAGAACGGGGGGTCCGGGAAACTATGGCTACACCTTC. The chain has TRBV5-1 and TRBJ1-2; possible D gene TRBD1, 5 bases. The CDR3 totals 16 residues. Germline CDR1 SGHRS, CDR2 YFSETQ. Trimming stripped 5 bases from V and 2 bases from J, with 19 bases between.

The chain employs TRBV7-2 and TRBJ2-1, with TRBD2 as a possible D gene (5 bases). This CDR3 has 13 amino acids. Germline V CDR1 and CDR2: SGHTA, FQGNSA. The V end was cut by 5 bases, the J end by 8 bases, with 13 bases between. CDR3 region: CASSQVTRDEQFF. Written as DNA, the CDR3 is TGTGCCAGCAGCCAAGTCACGAGGGATGAGCAGTTCTTC. The variable domain in full, with the rest retrieved from reference TRBV7-2 and TRBJ2-1, is GAGVSQSPSNKVTEKGKDVELRCDPISGHTALYWYRQSLGQGLEFLIYFQGNSAPDKSGLPSDRFSAERTGGSVSTLTIQRTQQEDSAVYLCASSQVTRDEQFFGPGTRLTVL.

This chain connects TRBV6-1 to TRBJ2-1, with D uncertain. This CDR3 spans 11 amino acids. Germline V CDR1 and CDR2: MNHNS, SASEGT. Trimming removed 2 bases at V and 8 bases at J, with 4 bases between. The CDR3 is CASSERYEQFF. CDR3 DNA: TGTGCCAGCAGTGAACGGTATGAGCAGTTCTTC.

The CDR3 bases are TGTGCCATCAGTGAGACCCAGGGGAGAACTGAAGCTTTCTTT. It specifies CAISETQGRTEAFF. This chain connects TRBV10-3 to TRBJ1-1; D is possibly TRBD1 (6 bases). The germline V gene has CDR1 ENHRY and CDR2 SYGVKD. The V end was cut by 2 bases, the J end by 5 bases, with 12 bases between. There are 14 residues in the CDR3.

The rearrangement joins TRBV20-1 to TRBJ2-1; tentative D call: TRBD2 (5 bases). The V end lost 0 bases, the J end lost 7 bases, and 10 bases lay between the germline ends. The CDR3 covers 13 residues. Looked up from germline, CDR1 is DFQATT and CDR2 is SNEGSKA (reference sequence). The CDR3 loop reads CSARDPGKNEQFF. The CDR3 region has the DNA TGCAGTGCTAGAGATCCCGGGAAAAATGAGCAGTTCTTC.

In its sample, this clonotype was seen a few times. V is TRBV7-2 and J is TRBJ1-2; D is undetermined. Germline CDR1 SGHTA, CDR2 FQGNSA. The germline V and J ends were trimmed by 4 bases and 7 bases, with 10 bases remaining between them. The CDR3 covers 12 residues. The CDR3 DNA follows: TGTGCCAGCAGCTGGGGAAAGGCTGGCTACACCTTC. As protein: CASSWGKAGYTF.

CDR3 region: CASSITGKVHEQYF. The CDR3 DNA is TGTGCCAGCAGTATAACGGGAAAGGTCCACGAGCAGTACTTC. This chain connects TRBV27 to TRBJ2-7; a possible D gene is TRBD2 (5 bases). Deletions cut 5 bases from V and 5 bases from J, with 16 bases between. This CDR3 region has 14 residues. The germline gives CDR1 MNHEY, CDR2 SMNVEV (reference sequence).

This clonotype was picked up a small number of times. The CDR3 coding sequence is TGTGCCAGCACCACGACAGGGACTAAGCACGAGCAGTACTTC. This encodes CASTTTGTKHEQYF. This chain joins TRBV6-6 and TRBJ2-7; D possibly matches TRBD1 or TRBD2 (7 bases each). The CDR3 length is 14 residues. V was pared by 7 bases and J by 5 bases, with 18 bases between. Germline loops: CDR1 MNHNY, CDR2 SVGAGI (reference sequence).

The CDR3 region has the DNA TGTGCCAGCACTCCTTCGCTCGGCCCTAGCGCCGCCCAAGAGACCCAGTACTTC. Encoded protein: CASTPSLGPSAAQETQYF. The gene calls are TRBV6-2 or TRBV6-3 and TRBJ2-5; D may be TRBD2 (6 bases). Looked up from germline, CDR1 is MNHEY and CDR2 is SVGEGT. V dropped 7 bases and J dropped 1 base, with 25 bases sitting between them. CDR3 length: 18 residues.

This clonotype turned up a few times. The chain combines TRBV25-1 with TRBJ1-1; D is ambiguous. V was clipped by 4 bases and J by 1 base, with 13 bases between them. Germline CDR1 and CDR2: MGHDK and SYGVNS. The CDR3 sequence is 15 residues long. CDR3 amino acids: CASSVVRKTNTEAFF. CDR3 nucleotide sequence: TGTGCCAGCAGTGTCGTCAGGAAAACGAACACTGAAGCTTTCTTT.

CDR3 region: CATSDQRGQGETQYF. The DNA of the CDR3 is TGTGCCACCAGCGATCAGCGGGGGCAGGGAGAGACCCAGTACTTC. This chain connects TRBV24-1 to TRBJ2-5; 8 bases agree with TRBD2. Germline lookup yields CDR1 KGHDR and CDR2 SFDVKD. Germline trimming cut 7 bases from V and 4 bases from J; bases unmatched to any gene: 10. This CDR3 has 15 residues.

V gene TRBV29-1 combines with J gene TRBJ2-3; 8 nucleotides line up with TRBD2. CDR3 length: 14 residues. Germline CDR1 SQVTM, CDR2 ANQGSEA. The V and J ends lost 5 bases and 2 bases, in that order; junction bases with no gene match: 6. The CDR3, as DNA: TGCAGCGTTTCCTTTAGCGGGGCCACAGATACGCAGTATTTT. Translating it yields CSVSFSGATDTQYF.

V gene TRBV5-1 combines with J gene TRBJ2-1; D is ambiguous. The germline gives CDR1 SGHRS, CDR2 YFSETQ. CDR3 length: 12 amino acids. Trimming cost V 4 bases and J 5 bases, with 7 bases left between them. In DNA, the CDR3 is TGCGCCAGCAGCATCGTGAACAATGAGCAGTTCTTC. Residues: CASSIVNNEQFF.

This clonotype was observed many times. The chain links TRBV20-1 to TRBJ2-3, with D perhaps being TRBD1 or TRBD2 (7 bases each). The ends were cut back, 5 bases at V and 1 base at J, with 10 bases in the middle. Per germline, CDR1 DFQATT and CDR2 SNEGSKA (reference sequence). This CDR3 comprises 13 residues. The CDR3 bases are TGCAGTGCTCCAGGGGGGGGCACAGATACGCAGTATTTT. Its protein is CSAPGGGTDTQYF.

The chain recombines TRBV6-6 with TRBJ1-2, with a weak D call TRBD1 (5 bases). The CDR3 is 17 amino acids. Germline V lookup: CDR1 MNHNY, CDR2 SVGAGI (reference sequence). V was trimmed by 0 bases and J by 4 bases, leaving 18 bases between them. The CDR3 DNA sequence: TGTGCCAGCAGTTACTCGAGGACGGGGACTACTTCCTATGGCTACACCTTC. It codes for CASSYSRTGTTSYGYTF.